What follows are 30 T cell receptor beta chains derived from one specimen sequenced in a study of T cell responses to AZD1222 COVID-19 vaccine. TCRdb keeps only in-frame clones here, not all; method: immunoSEQ multiplex PCR. The sample shows over 75,000 clones, roughly 85% of them seen only once. The sequences come from peripheral blood, collected 28 days after the second AZD1222 dose. The receptors here all came from an adult who received the AZD1222 COVID-19 vaccine.

The gene calls are TRBV4-3 and TRBJ2-3; D may be TRBD2 (5 bases). This CDR3 is 16 amino acids long. V was pared by 0 bases and J by 2 bases, with 12 bases between. CDR1 and CDR2 from the germline V gene are LGHNA and YSLEER. Here the CDR3 reads CASSQDFERATDTQYF. CDR3 bases: TGCGCCAGCAGCCAAGATTTCGAGAGGGCCACAGATACGCAGTATTTT.

The chain recombines TRBV5-1 with TRBJ1-3, with TRBD1 identical over 9 bases. This CDR3 is built from 17 residues. V dropped 2 bases and J dropped 2; count of bases not matched to a gene: 8. Germline V gene sequence: CDR1 SGHRS, CDR2 YFSETQ. Written as DNA, the CDR3 is TGCGCCAGCAGCTTAGTGGGACAGGGAGGCGCTGGAAACACCATATATTTT. Amino acid sequence: CASSLVGQGGAGNTIYF.

The chain links TRBV27 to TRBJ1-2; TRBD1 might be the D (6 bases). Trimming took 3 bases from V and 3 from J, leaving 8 bases between them. Germline lookup yields CDR1 MNHEY and CDR2 SMNVEV (reference sequence). The CDR3 sequence is 13 residues long. CDR3 residues: CASSFRQDYGYTF. The CDR3 nucleotides are TGTGCCAGCAGTTTCCGACAGGACTATGGCTACACCTTC.

The J gene is TRBJ2-7, the V gene TRBV6-5; TRBD1 agrees at 9 bases. J lost 5 bases, V lost 8 bases, and 10 bases had no gene match. Germline V CDR1 and CDR2: MNHEY, SVGAGI. The CDR3 covers 14 residues. The CDR3, as DNA: TGTGCCAGCGGCCCAGGACAGGGGATCGACGAGCAGTACTTC. As protein: CASGPGQGIDEQYF.

The chain joins TRBV28 to TRBJ1-6; D may be TRBD1 (5 bases). V lost 3 bases and J lost 9, with 18 bases in between. This CDR3 has 16 residues. Germline CDR1 is MDHEN and CDR2 is SYDVKM. The CDR3 DNA follows: TGTGCCAGCAGTTTGTTTGGGGACCCCCGGGGTTCACCCCTCCACTTT. Protein product: CASSLFGDPRGSPLHF.

CDR3 DNA sequence: TGCGCCAGCAGTCGGACAGCCACCGGGGAGCTGTTTTTT. This sequence encodes CASSRTATGELFF. V gene TRBV10-1 combines with J gene TRBJ2-2; TRBD1 is a possible D gene (6 bases). V lost 5 bases, J lost 4 bases, and 8 bases lay in between. The CDR3 extends over 13 amino acids. The germline V gene has CDR1 WNHNN and CDR2 SYGVQD (reference sequence).

The genes are TRBV24-1 and TRBJ2-6; no reliable D call. CDR1 and CDR2 from the germline V gene are KGHDR and SFDVKD. This CDR3 is built from 16 residues. The V end was cut by 1 base, the J end by 0 bases, with 6 bases between. The CDR3 DNA reads as TGTGCCACCAGTGATTTACACAGCTCTGGGGCCAACGTCCTGACTTTC. It yields the protein CATSDLHSSGANVLTF.

The CDR3 DNA reads as TGTGCCAGCAGTGCAGGGAGTAGGACCGGTGGTGAGCAGTTCTTC. It translates to CASSAGSRTGGEQFF. V gene TRBV6-4 combines with J gene TRBJ2-1, with D perhaps matching TRBD1 or TRBD2 (5 bases each). Per the germline V gene, CDR1 is MRHNA and CDR2 is SNTAGT. There are 15 residues in the CDR3. Trimming left V 4 bases short and J 9 bases short, with 19 bases between.

This clone was observed a handful of times. CDR3 protein: CASSLKRNSPLHF. The CDR3 DNA reads as TGTGCCAGCAGCTTGAAAAGGAATTCACCCCTCCACTTT. The rearrangement joins TRBV5-6 to TRBJ1-6; D ambiguous. The CDR3 has 13 amino acids. CDR1 SGHDT and CDR2 YYEEEE come from the germline V gene. Between the trimmed V and J ends, which lost 1 base and 7 bases, there was a span of 6 bases.

V usage is TRBV7-2 and J usage is TRBJ1-5; D perhaps matches TRBD1 (5 bases). V was pared by 0 bases and J by 7 bases, with 10 bases between. The CDR3 totals 14 residues. Germline assignment: CDR1 SGHTA and CDR2 FQGNSA. This CDR3 reads CASSLAGTGQPQHF. Written as DNA, the CDR3 is TGTGCCAGCAGCTTAGCAGGGACGGGACAGCCCCAGCATTTT. Drawing the rest from reference TRBV7-2 and TRBJ1-5, the complete variable domain is GAGVSQSPSNKVTEKGKDVELRCDPISGHTALYWYRQSLGQGLEFLIYFQGNSAPDKSGLPSDRFSAERTGGSVSTLTIQRTQQEDSAVYLCASSLAGTGQPQHFGDGTRLSIL.

The rearrangement links TRBV4-2 to TRBJ2-1; 10 bases align to TRBD2. CDR3 length: 15 residues. Unmatched junction bases numbered 2, after V lost 0 bases and J lost 6 bases. Germline CDR1 LGHNA, CDR2 YNFKEQ. The CDR3 nucleotides read TGTGCCAGCAGCCAAGAAGGACTAGCGGTCAATGAGCAGTTCTTC. Amino acids: CASSQEGLAVNEQFF.

The chain couples TRBV6-2 or TRBV6-3 to TRBJ1-5, with TRBD1 matching over 8 bases. Unmatched junction bases numbered 10, after V lost 2 bases and J lost 4 bases. The germline gives CDR1 MNHEY, CDR2 SVGEGT. The CDR3 is made up of 17 amino acids. CDR3 DNA: TGTGCCAGCAGTTACATGCCTTGGACAGGGCAAAATCAGCCCCAGCATTTT. Protein: CASSYMPWTGQNQPQHF.

The chain combines TRBV7-8 with TRBJ2-2, with D uncertain. The V end lost 3 bases, the J end lost 4 bases, and 12 bases lay between the germline ends. Germline loops: CDR1 SGHVS, CDR2 FQNEAQ. The CDR3 runs to 15 residues. CDR3 in amino acids: CASSLFPWGTGELFF. For the CDR3, the DNA is TGTGCCAGCAGCTTGTTCCCATGGGGCACCGGGGAGCTGTTTTTT.

J is TRBJ2-5 and V is TRBV6-1, with 14 bases lining up with TRBD2. Germline CDR1 MNHNS, CDR2 SASEGT. The CDR3 has 16 amino acids. The trim removed 2 bases at V and 4 bases at J, leaving 3 bases unmatched. The CDR3: CASSEPGLAGGETQYF. The CDR3 DNA reads as TGTGCCAGCAGTGAACCCGGACTAGCGGGAGGAGAGACCCAGTACTTC.

V usage is TRBV28 and J usage is TRBJ1-5; 9 nucleotides align to TRBD1. Germline V lookup: CDR1 MDHEN, CDR2 SYDVKM. The CDR3 consists of 15 residues. The J segment lost 2 bases and the V segment lost 6 bases, leaving 5 bases of the junction unmatched. CDR3 sequence reads: CASRERTGGNQPQHF. CDR3 nucleotides: TGTGCCAGCAGGGAGCGGACAGGGGGCAATCAGCCCCAGCATTTT.

The chain has TRBV9 and TRBJ2-1, with 10 bases fitting TRBD1. The CDR3 sequence is 14 residues long. The junction had 8 bases not matched to a gene; V was cut back by 6 bases and J by 8 bases. CDR1 is SGDLS, CDR2 YYNGEE, per germline. This chain's CDR3 is CASTPTGGFHEQFF. The CDR3 nucleotides read TGTGCCAGCACCCCGACAGGGGGCTTTCATGAGCAGTTCTTC.

The chain couples TRBV7-2 to TRBJ2-7; no clear D gene. The CDR3 runs to 14 residues. The germline CDR1 and CDR2 sequences are SGHTA and FQGNSA. Trimming stripped 0 bases from V and 5 bases from J, with 11 bases between. In DNA form, the CDR3 reads TGTGCCAGCAGCTTAGCGATCGTGGGAAACGAGCAGTACTTC. The encoded protein is CASSLAIVGNEQYF.

V usage is TRBV6-4 and J usage is TRBJ2-3; D not resolved. CDR1 and CDR2 (germline): MRHNA, SNTAGT. The CDR3 totals 13 residues. Trimming stripped 10 bases from V and 2 bases from J, with 13 bases between. As DNA, the CDR3 is TGTGCCACCAGAGGAAGCGTCACAGATACGCAGTATTTT. Protein sequence: CATRGSVTDTQYF.

The chain recombines TRBV24-1 with TRBJ2-1; 8 positions match TRBD2. Germline assignment: CDR1 KGHDR and CDR2 SFDVKD. V lost 3 bases, J lost 1 base, and 10 bases stayed unmatched. CDR3 length: 18 residues. CDR3 nucleotides: TGTGCCACCAGTGATCCGAGGGTTAGCGGGGTATCCTACAATGAGCAGTTCTTC. Its protein is CATSDPRVSGVSYNEQFF.

The genes are TRBV15 and TRBJ2-2; D may be TRBD2 (5 bases). The ends were cut back, 4 bases at V and 3 bases at J, with 12 bases in the middle. CDR1 is LNHNV and CDR2 is YYDKDF in the germline V gene (reference sequence). The CDR3 is made up of 15 amino acids. The DNA of the CDR3 is TGTGCCACCAGCAAGACGATCGGGGACACCGGGGAGCTGTTTTTT. Its protein is CATSKTIGDTGELFF. Combining the CDR3 with reference TRBV15 and TRBJ2-2 gives the whole variable domain DAMVIQNPRYQVTQFGKPVTLSCSQTLNHNVMYWYQQKSSQAPKLLFHYYDKDFNNEADTPDNFQSRRPNTSFCFLDIRSPGLGDTAMYLCATSKTIGDTGELFFGEGSRLTVL.

This chain joins TRBV7-2 and TRBJ1-5; D is perhaps TRBD1 (6 bases). Deletions cut 4 bases from V and 3 bases from J, with 16 bases between. Germline loops: CDR1 SGHTA, CDR2 FQGNSA. The CDR3 loop spans 16 amino acids. The CDR3 spells CASSSDRDIYNQPQHF. CDR3 nucleotide sequence: TGTGCCAGCAGCTCCGACCGGGACATCTACAATCAGCCCCAGCATTTT.

The chain has TRBV29-1 and TRBJ2-3; maybe TRBD2 (6 bases). Trimming took off 8 bases at V and 3 bases at J, with 18 bases between the two ends. This CDR3 contains 14 residues. Germline assignment: CDR1 SQVTM and CDR2 ANQGSEA. Here the CDR3 reads CSSSGTVGTDTQYF. The CDR3 DNA is TGCAGCAGCTCAGGGACTGTTGGGACAGATACGCAGTATTTT.

As DNA, the CDR3 is TGTGCCAGCAGTGAGGTCGGGACAGGGATGACCTACGAGCAGTACTTC. This sequence encodes CASSEVGTGMTYEQYF. This chain uses TRBV6-1 with TRBJ2-7; TRBD1 matches at 9 bases. The V and J ends lost 3 bases and 2 bases, in that order; junction bases with no gene match: 8. The CDR3 spans 16 residues. The V gene's germline CDR1 is MNHNS and CDR2 SASEGT.

The chain has TRBV4-3 and TRBJ1-1; the match to TRBD1 covers 8 bases. The CDR3 is made up of 14 amino acids. Germline V lookup: CDR1 LGHNA, CDR2 YSLEER. Trimming at V came to 9 bases and at J to 7 bases, leaving 13 bases not matched to a gene. The CDR3 is CASGDRGGYSEAFF. The CDR3 DNA follows: TGCGCCAGTGGAGACAGGGGCGGGTATAGTGAAGCTTTCTTT.

V is TRBV3-1 (or the pseudogene TRBV3-2) and J is TRBJ2-3; D unresolved. From germline, CDR1 is LGHDT and CDR2 YNNKEL (reference sequence). The CDR3 is made up of 13 amino acids. V gave up 5 bases and J gave up 2 bases, with 8 bases separating them. The CDR3 protein is CASSIHTTDTQYF. DNA for the CDR3: TGTGCCAGCAGCATACACACCACAGATACGCAGTATTTT.

The rearrangement uses TRBV10-3 and TRBJ2-7; the match to TRBD2 covers 8 bases. Germline trimming cut 0 bases from V and 1 base from J; bases unmatched to any gene: 2. From germline, CDR1 is ENHRY and CDR2 SYGVKD. The CDR3 contains 15 residues. CDR3: CAISESSGKSYEQYF. CDR3 coding DNA: TGTGCCATCAGTGAGTCTAGCGGGAAGTCCTACGAGCAGTACTTC.

This clone was counted between two and nine times. This chain joins TRBV28 and TRBJ2-3; the D gene is possibly TRBD2 (6 bases). This CDR3 contains 11 residues. Looked up from germline, CDR1 is MDHEN and CDR2 is SYDVKM. Trimming removed 6 bases from V and 11 bases from J, with 12 bases in between. DNA of the CDR3: TGTGCCAGCAGCCGGAGGGGAGGGCAGTATTTT. It codes for CASSRRGGQYF. The full variable domain, rest sourced from reference TRBV28 and TRBJ2-3, is DVKVTQSSRYLVKRTGEKVFLECVQDMDHENMFWYRQDPGLGLRLIYFSYDVKMKEKGDIPEGYSVSREKKERFSLILESASTNQTSMYLCASSRRGGQYFGPGTRLTVL.

The chain has TRBV3-1 (or the pseudogene TRBV3-2) and TRBJ1-2, with D tentatively TRBD1 (5 bases). The CDR3 length is 13 residues. V was trimmed by 4 bases and J by 2 bases, leaving 8 bases between them. Germline V gene lookup returns CDR1 LGHDT and CDR2 YNNKEL (reference sequence). The CDR3 region has the DNA TGTGCCAGCAGCCGGGACGAGAACTATGGCTACACCTTC. It codes for CASSRDENYGYTF.

This clone was seen more than once but under ten times. J is TRBJ1-1 and V is TRBV11-2; the D gene is possibly TRBD1 (6 bases). CDR3 size: 13 residues. The V end was cut by 0 bases, the J end by 10 bases, with 12 bases between. Germline V gene data show CDR1 as SGHAT and CDR2 as FQNNGV. DNA of the CDR3: TGTGCCAGCAGCTTAGATCTGGGCAGGGGAGCTTTCTTT. Its protein product is CASSLDLGRGAFF.

The chain has TRBV6-2 or TRBV6-3 and TRBJ2-3, with 15 bases fitting TRBD2. The CDR3 sequence is 17 residues long. The germline CDR1 and CDR2 sequences are MNHEY and SVGEGT. V was clipped by 5 bases and J by 0 bases; unmatched bases: 3. The CDR3 coding sequence is TGTGCCAGCAGTGCGGGACTAGCGGGAGGTAGCACAGATACGCAGTATTTT. Its protein is CASSAGLAGGSTDTQYF.